These 2 T cell receptor beta chains originate from one sample sequenced in a study of T-cell reconstitution after alpha-beta-depleted transplantation in children. TCRbeta library preparation incorporated unique molecular identifiers. Using its own MiXCR run on the PCR reads, TCRdb lists one record per CDR3 protein. The profile covers hundreds of thousands of distinct CDR3 sequences, with 9.5% to 10% appearing a single time and 10% taken by the ten largest. The input for sequencing was PBMCs from the stem cell graft donor, taken from the stem cell graft. The receptors here all came from a human donor who donated a stem cell graft to a child with SCID.

The genes are TRBV7-9 and TRBJ2-2; D unresolved. CDR1 is SEHNR, CDR2 FQNEAQ, per germline (reference sequence). Between the trimmed V and J ends, which lost 5 bases and 6 bases, there was a span of 7 bases. The CDR3 runs to 12 residues. The CDR3 loop is CASSPPPGELFF. The CDR3 coding sequence is TGTGCCAGCAGCCCCCCCCCCGGGGAGCTGTTTTTT.

This clonotype was counted between two and nine times. The chain carries TRBV20-1 and TRBJ1-4; 8 bases match TRBD1. J gave up 3 bases and V 4 bases, and 10 bases lay outside the gene matches. CDR3 size: 16 residues. CDR1 and CDR2 (germline): DFQATT, SNEGSKA (reference sequence). The CDR3 nucleotides are TGCAGTGCTACCCTCGGACAGGGAATAGCTAATGAAAAACTGTTTTTT. Translating gives CSATLGQGIANEKLFF.